This T cell receptor (beta chain) stems from a study of beta chain features in type 1 diabetes. The CDR3 covers 13 residues. Germline V gene sequence: CDR1 SGDLS, CDR2 YYNGEE. Between the trimmed V and J ends, which lost 0 bases and 2 bases, there was a span of 5 bases. TCRB transcripts that were expressed got sequenced, as all of the isolated RNA had been reverse transcribed. Sequenced by immunoSEQ multiplex PCR; TCRdb stores in-frame clones only, minus some. The top ten clones hold 0.6% to 0.8% of a sample with about 130,000 clones, around 8.7% of them seen once. On this clone itself: Other DNA sequences from this sample encode an identical CDR3 as well.

Sample: central memory CD4+ T cells from blood. The sequence came from a man younger than 35 in good health. This chain links TRBV9 with TRBJ1-2, with D unclear. CDR3 sequence: CASSVDTNYGYTF. Here the CDR3 DNA reads TGTGCCAGCAGCGTAGACACCAACTATGGCTACACCTTC.